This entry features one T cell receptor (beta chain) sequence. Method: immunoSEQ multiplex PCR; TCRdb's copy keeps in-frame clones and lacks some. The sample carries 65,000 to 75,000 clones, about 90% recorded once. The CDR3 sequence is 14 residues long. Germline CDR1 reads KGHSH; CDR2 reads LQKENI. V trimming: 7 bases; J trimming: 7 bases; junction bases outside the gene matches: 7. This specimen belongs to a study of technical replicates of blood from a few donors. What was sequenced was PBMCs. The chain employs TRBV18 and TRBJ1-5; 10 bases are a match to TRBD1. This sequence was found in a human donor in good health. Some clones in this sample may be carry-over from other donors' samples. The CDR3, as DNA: TGTGCCAGCTGGGCCGGACAGGGGGGACAGCCCCAGCATTTT. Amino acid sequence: CASWAGQGGQPQHF. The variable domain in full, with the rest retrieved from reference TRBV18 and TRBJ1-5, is NAGVMQNPRHLVRRRGQEARLRCSPMKGHSHVYWYRQLPEEGLKFMVYLQKENIIDESGMPKERFSAEFPKEGPSILRIQQVVRGDSAAYFCASWAGQGGQPQHFGDGTRLSIL.